The 12 T cell receptor beta chains listed next were all sequenced from one sample in a study of blood T cell repertoires in COVID-19. TCRdb's copy holds only in-frame clones and misses some; the assay was immunoSEQ multiplex PCR. The profile shows 100,000 to 120,000 clones, 85% of them singletons. Sample: peripheral blood. These TCRs come from a human donor in a cohort sampled during active COVID-19.

J is TRBJ2-7 and V is TRBV6-5; 10 bases map to TRBD1. The CDR3 has 13 amino acids. In germline, CDR1 is MNHEY, CDR2 SVGAGI. Trimming at V came to 8 bases and at J to 4 bases, leaving 5 bases not matched to a gene. The CDR3 protein is CASRTGGNYEQYF. CDR3 DNA: TGTGCCAGCCGGACAGGGGGTAATTACGAGCAGTACTTC.

The count of this clone is one. The genes are TRBV5-4 and TRBJ2-1, with TRBD2 matching over 9 bases. The CDR3 contains 15 residues. The germline V gene has CDR1 SGHNT and CDR2 YYREEE (reference sequence). The ends lost 2 bases at V and 3 bases at J; junction bases unmatched: 3. CDR3 DNA sequence: TGTGCCAGCAGCTTTGAGCGGGGGGTCTACAATGAGCAGTTCTTC. Protein sequence: CASSFERGVYNEQFF.

V usage is TRBV6-2 or TRBV6-3 and J usage is TRBJ1-5, with 7 nucleotides matching TRBD1. Per the germline V gene, CDR1 is MNHEY and CDR2 is SVGEGT. The V gene end was trimmed by 4 bases and the J gene end by 0 bases; junction bases not matched to a gene: 9. The CDR3 has 17 amino acids. This chain's CDR3 is CASSFRGQINSNQPQHF. CDR3 DNA sequence: TGTGCCAGCAGTTTTAGGGGACAGATTAATAGCAATCAGCCCCAGCATTTT.

This chain links TRBV10-3 with TRBJ1-1; a possible D gene is TRBD1 (6 bases). The CDR3 is 13 amino acids. Germline V lookup: CDR1 ENHRY, CDR2 SYGVKD. V was pared by 10 bases and J by 4 bases, with 16 bases between. In DNA, the CDR3 is TGTGCCAGCCTACAGGGAAGAGGCACTGAAGCTTTCTTT. Translating gives CASLQGRGTEAFF.

This clone came up once. In DNA, the CDR3 is TGTGCCAGTAGTATCGGACAGCTCTATGGCTACACCTTC. Encoded protein: CASSIGQLYGYTF. The V gene is TRBV19, the J gene TRBJ1-2, with D tentatively TRBD1 (6 bases). The CDR3 runs 13 residues. Trimming cost V 3 bases and J 4 bases, with 9 bases left between them. Looked up from germline, CDR1 is LNHDA and CDR2 is SQIVND (reference sequence).

This clone came up once. This rearrangement joins TRBV5-6 to TRBJ1-3, with a possible D match to TRBD1 (5 bases). CDR3 length equals 13 residues. Trimming removed 2 bases at V and 5 bases at J, with 8 bases between. Germline V gene data show CDR1 as SGHDT and CDR2 as YYEEEE. The CDR3 loop reads CASSLRGRNTIYF. CDR3 bases: TGTGCCAGCAGCTTAAGGGGCCGAAACACCATATATTTT.

The V call is TRBV28, the J call TRBJ2-3; TRBD2 aligns across 9 bases. Germline-derived CDR1 and CDR2 are MDHEN and SYDVKM. J lost 2 bases, V lost 6 bases, and 3 bases had no gene match. This CDR3 is 14 amino acids long. The CDR3 loop is CASSRLAATDTQYF. The CDR3 bases are TGTGCCAGCAGCAGACTAGCGGCCACAGATACGCAGTATTTT.

The chain carries TRBV27 and TRBJ2-6; maybe TRBD2 (5 bases). Germline-derived CDR1 and CDR2 are MNHEY and SMNVEV (reference sequence). The CDR3 loop spans 17 amino acids. V was pared by 4 bases and J by 4 bases, with 17 bases between. The CDR3 loop is CASSSPARVSGANVLTF. The CDR3 bases are TGTGCCAGCAGTTCCCCAGCGCGGGTTTCCGGGGCCAACGTCCTGACTTTC.

The chain uses TRBV14 and TRBJ2-7; TRBD2 agrees at 7 bases. V lost 4 bases to trimming and J lost 3 bases; unmatched junction nucleotides: 9. The length of the CDR3 is 15 residues. Looked up from germline, CDR1 is SGHDN and CDR2 is FVKESK. CDR3 coding DNA: TGTGCCAGCAGCCCCCGCGGGGGTAGGATCTACGAGCAGTACTTC. Its translation is CASSPRGGRIYEQYF.

J is TRBJ1-5 and V is TRBV5-8; D call uncertain. This CDR3 is built from 17 residues. V lost 5 bases to trimming and J lost 1 base, with 19 bases between them. Germline V lookup: CDR1 SGHTS, CDR2 YDEGEE. The CDR3: CASSNHLGIESNQPQHF. The CDR3 DNA is TGTGCCAGCAGTAATCATCTCGGGATAGAGAGCAATCAGCCCCAGCATTTT.

This chain connects TRBV2 to TRBJ2-3; tentative D call: TRBD1 (6 bases). Germline lookup yields CDR1 SNHLY and CDR2 FYNNEI. V lost 8 bases, J lost 6 bases, and 15 bases lay in between. The CDR3 consists of 13 residues. CDR3 amino acids: CASLRAGVDTQYF. Here the CDR3 DNA reads TGTGCCAGCCTAAGGGCAGGGGTGGATACGCAGTATTTT.

The chain couples TRBV5-4 to TRBJ1-2; no firm D call. The CDR3 runs to 15 residues. Trimming pared 2 bases from V and 5 bases from J, leaving 16 bases between. From germline, CDR1 is SGHNT and CDR2 YYREEE (reference sequence). The CDR3 DNA is TGTGCCAGCAGCTTTCGGGGAACGGGGTTTTATGGCTACACCTTC. Protein: CASSFRGTGFYGYTF.